The present entry profiles one T cell receptor beta chain with its context. Its antigen is as yet unknown. No conserved phenylalanine or tryptophan ends this CDR3, so it is likely a read error. No DNA is shown, since the ends of the CDR3 on it are uncertain; the CDR3 is the one TCRdb lists. With around 450 ng total RNA as template and a constant-region primer, TCR beta cDNA was made. Investigators got TCR beta libraries out of three nested multiplex PCR rounds, done with slightly modified ARM-PCR. TCRdb passed the multiplex PCR reads through MiXCR, listing each CDR3 protein once. Of approximately 190,000 distinct CDR3 sequences listed, 70% to 90% were seen once; the top ten hold 15% to 20%. The sample originates from a study of tumor-infiltrating lymphocytes in primary liver carcinoma. Study-level information: Tumor staging was T1-T3 N0M0; sizes spanned roughly 4.2 to 10 cm across.

Findings of the study overall: Blood's top-250-clone fraction was significantly lower than that of tumors (p = 0.039).

Unsorted bulk tissue, about 20-32 mg of it, served as the source for co-extraction of RNA and DNA. Patients were treatment-naive with chronic HBV infection. Separate regions, five per tumor, were sampled. The TCR sequence derives from a man aged 35 to 55 with primary liver carcinoma and hepatitis B virus infection. The sample taken for sequencing was tumor tissue from primary liver carcinoma.

CDR3 loop: CASSQERTHTEALS. The V and J genes are TRBV14 and TRBJ1-1; TRBD1, the table's D call, lacks a check against the DNA. Germline loops: CDR1 SGHDN, CDR2 FVKESK. The CDR3 is 14 residues long, counting both termini.